This note documents a single T cell receptor (beta chain) sequence. The antigen is undetermined. Donors likely had unrecorded immune exposures despite being nominally healthy when sampled. The PCR was carried out with 60 Vbeta primers and 13 Jbeta primers. The repertoire was sequenced with immunoSEQ multiplex PCR; TCRdb's copy has only in-frame clones and lacks some. This sample has tens of thousands of clones, with around 72% found just once. The data derive from a study of cytomegalovirus exposure and HLA in healthy donors. Findings of the study overall: Most TCR sequences proved rare, with some public TCRs found in many donors.

Germline V gene sequence: CDR1 SNHLY, CDR2 FYNNEI. The CDR3 consists of 15 residues. V shed 6 bases and J 1 base; nucleotides not matched to a gene: 4. The sequence derives from a woman between 40 and 55 years old in good health and CMV-seropositive. Sequenced: PBMCs. The chain has TRBV2 and TRBJ2-2, with TRBD1 identical over 8 bases. The DNA for the CDR3 is TGTGCCAGCAGGGTTGACAGGGGGAACACCGGGGAGCTGTTTTTT. This translates into CASRVDRGNTGELFF.